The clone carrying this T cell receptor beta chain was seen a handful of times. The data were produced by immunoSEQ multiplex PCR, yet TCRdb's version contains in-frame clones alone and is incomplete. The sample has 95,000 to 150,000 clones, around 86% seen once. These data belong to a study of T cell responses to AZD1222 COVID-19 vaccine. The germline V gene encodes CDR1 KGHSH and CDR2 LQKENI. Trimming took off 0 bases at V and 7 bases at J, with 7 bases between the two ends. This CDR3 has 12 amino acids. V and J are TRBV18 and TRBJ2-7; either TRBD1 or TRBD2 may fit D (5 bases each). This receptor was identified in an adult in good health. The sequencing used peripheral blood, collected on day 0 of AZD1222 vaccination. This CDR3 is CASSPPGREQYF. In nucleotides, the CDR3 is TGTGCCAGCTCACCACCGGGACGGGAGCAGTACTTC. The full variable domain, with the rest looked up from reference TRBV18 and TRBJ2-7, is NAGVMQNPRHLVRRRGQEARLRCSPMKGHSHVYWYRQLPEEGLKFMVYLQKENIIDESGMPKERFSAEFPKEGPSILRIQQVVRGDSAAYFCASSPPGREQYFGPGTRLTVT.